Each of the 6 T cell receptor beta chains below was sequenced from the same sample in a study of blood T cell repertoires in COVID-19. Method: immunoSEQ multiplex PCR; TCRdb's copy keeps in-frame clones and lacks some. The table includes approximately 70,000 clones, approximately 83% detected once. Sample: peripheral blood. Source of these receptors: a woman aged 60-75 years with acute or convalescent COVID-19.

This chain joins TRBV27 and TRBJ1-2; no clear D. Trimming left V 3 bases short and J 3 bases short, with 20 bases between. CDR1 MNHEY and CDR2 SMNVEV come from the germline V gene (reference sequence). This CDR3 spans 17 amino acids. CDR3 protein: CASSFDGGGLLDYGYTF. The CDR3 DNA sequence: TGTGCCAGCAGTTTTGACGGCGGAGGGTTGTTAGACTATGGCTACACCTTC.

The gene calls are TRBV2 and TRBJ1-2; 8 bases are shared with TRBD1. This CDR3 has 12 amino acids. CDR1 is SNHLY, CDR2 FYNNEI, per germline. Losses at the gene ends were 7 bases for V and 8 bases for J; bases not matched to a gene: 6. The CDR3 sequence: CASTQTGEGYTF. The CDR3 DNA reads TGTGCCAGCACCCAGACAGGGGAAGGCTACACCTTC. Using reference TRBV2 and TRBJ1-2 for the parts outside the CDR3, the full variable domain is EPEVTQTPSHQVTQMGQEVILRCVPISNHLYFYWYRQILGQKVEFLVSFYNNEISEKSEIFDDQFSVERPDGSNFTLKIRSTKLEDSAMYFCASTQTGEGYTFGSGTRLTVV.

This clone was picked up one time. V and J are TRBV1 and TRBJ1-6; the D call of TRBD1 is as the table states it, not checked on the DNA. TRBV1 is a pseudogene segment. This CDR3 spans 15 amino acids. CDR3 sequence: CTSSQDKGDPRPLHF. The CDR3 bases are TGCACCAGCAGCCAAGATAAGGGGGACCCACGGCCCCTCCACTTT.

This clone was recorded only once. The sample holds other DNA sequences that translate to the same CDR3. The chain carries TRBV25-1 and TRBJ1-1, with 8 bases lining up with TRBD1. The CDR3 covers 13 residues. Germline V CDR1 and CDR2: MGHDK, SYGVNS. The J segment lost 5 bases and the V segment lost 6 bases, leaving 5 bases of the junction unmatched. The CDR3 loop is CASRLTGGTEAFF. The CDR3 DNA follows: TGTGCCAGCAGACTCACAGGGGGAACTGAAGCTTTCTTT.

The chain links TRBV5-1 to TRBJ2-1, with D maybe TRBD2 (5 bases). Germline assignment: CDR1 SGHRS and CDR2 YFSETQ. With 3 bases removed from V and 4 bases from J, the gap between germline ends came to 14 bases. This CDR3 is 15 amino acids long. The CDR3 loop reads CASSSGESLYNEQFF. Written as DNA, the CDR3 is TGCGCCAGCAGCTCCGGGGAAAGCCTTTACAATGAGCAGTTCTTC.

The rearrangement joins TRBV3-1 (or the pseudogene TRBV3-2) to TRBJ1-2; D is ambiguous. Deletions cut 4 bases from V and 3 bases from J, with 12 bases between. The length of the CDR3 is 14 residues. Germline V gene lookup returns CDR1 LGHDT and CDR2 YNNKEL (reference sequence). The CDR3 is CASSPSERHYGYTF. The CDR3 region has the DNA TGTGCCAGCAGCCCGTCAGAGCGGCACTATGGCTACACCTTC.